The present T cell receptor (beta chain) was sequenced within a study of CD8 T cells in Susac syndrome. CD8+ and CD4+ blood T cells underwent TCR beta sequencing. Relapsing-remitting disease, either stable or active, was present in the treatment-naive patients who were the multiple sclerosis controls. Random hexamers were used to reverse transcribe an amount of about 0.45 to 1 ug RNA. An immunoSEQ multiplex PCR generated amplified TCR beta CDR3 products spanning 54 Vbeta and 13 Jbeta. TCRdb processed the immunoSEQ multiplex PCR reads anew with MiXCR; each CDR3 protein has one entry. The table lists over 150,000 distinct CDR3 sequences, approximately 93% of them singletons. There are 18 residues in the CDR3. Trimming at V came to 0 bases and at J to 1 base, leaving 6 bases not matched to a gene. Per germline, CDR1 LNHDA and CDR2 SQIVND (reference sequence).

The V gene is TRBV19, the J gene TRBJ2-7; 13 positions match TRBD2. Sequencing was carried out using CD4+ T cells from PBMCs. This sequence was found in a human donor with multiple sclerosis. CDR3 region: CASSIDPPGLAGSYEQYF. CDR3 DNA: TGTGCCAGTAGTATAGATCCACCGGGACTAGCGGGATCCTACGAGCAGTACTTC.